The 28 T cell receptor beta chains below come from one sample, sequenced in a study of blood T cell repertoires in COVID-19. The table came from immunoSEQ multiplex PCR; TCRdb's copy has only in-frame clones and leaves some out. Here the sample spans approximately 100,000 clones, around 89% being singletons. Sequencing was performed on peripheral blood. These receptors were obtained from a human donor in a cohort sampled during active COVID-19.

The V gene is TRBV3-1 (or the pseudogene TRBV3-2), the J gene TRBJ2-1, with D uncertain. CDR3 size: 15 residues. Trimming removed 2 bases from V and 0 bases from J, with 8 bases in between. Per the germline V gene, CDR1 is LGHDT and CDR2 is YNNKEL (reference sequence). In DNA form, the CDR3 reads TGTGCCAGCAGCCAAACCCTAAACTCCTACAATGAGCAGTTCTTC. Translating it yields CASSQTLNSYNEQFF.

This clone showed up just once. The CDR3 region has the DNA TGTGCCAGCAGCTTAGAGGGGGCGAACACTGAAGCTTTCTTT. As protein: CASSLEGANTEAFF. The V call is TRBV7-2, the J call TRBJ1-1, with 7 bases that match TRBD1. This CDR3 has 14 residues. The V gene end was trimmed by 1 base and the J gene end by 1 base; junction bases not matched to a gene: 0. Germline CDR1 is SGHTA and CDR2 is FQGNSA. The entire variable domain, with the rest obtained from reference TRBV7-2 and TRBJ1-1, is as follows: GAGVSQSPSNKVTEKGKDVELRCDPISGHTALYWYRQSLGQGLEFLIYFQGNSAPDKSGLPSDRFSAERTGGSVSTLTIQRTQQEDSAVYLCASSLEGANTEAFFGQGTRLTVV.

The chain links TRBV27 to TRBJ1-2, with D possibly matching TRBD1 (6 bases). The CDR3 spans 14 residues. The V gene's germline CDR1 is MNHEY and CDR2 SMNVEV (reference sequence). Trimming cost V 6 bases and J 4 bases, with 15 bases left between them. In DNA form, the CDR3 reads TGTGCCAGCAGCGGATACGACAGGAGCTATGGCTACACCTTC. Translated, it gives CASSGYDRSYGYTF.

The chain links TRBV11-3 to TRBJ1-2, with D perhaps matching TRBD1 (5 bases). The CDR3 consists of 15 residues. The ends were cut back, 0 bases at V and 6 bases at J, with 14 bases in the middle. Germline V gene lookup returns CDR1 SGHNT and CDR2 YENEEA. In DNA form, the CDR3 reads TGTGCCAGCAGCTTAGATCCGTTGCGGGGCCATGGCTACACCTTC. Translating it yields CASSLDPLRGHGYTF.

The V gene is TRBV19, the J gene TRBJ1-5; possibly TRBD1 for D (6 bases). V was cut by 3 bases and J by 3 bases, with 12 bases left in between. Per the germline V gene, CDR1 is LNHDA and CDR2 is SQIVND (reference sequence). The CDR3 length is 15 residues. The CDR3 loop is CASSISGHVNQPQHF. The CDR3 nucleotides read TGTGCCAGTAGTATCTCGGGACACGTCAATCAGCCCCAGCATTTT.

V is TRBV6-1 and J is TRBJ2-5; D unclear. V was clipped by 0 bases and J by 7 bases, with 12 bases between them. Germline V CDR1 and CDR2: MNHNS, SASEGT. The CDR3 length is 14 residues. CDR3 residues: CASSEAMRLRTQYF. As DNA, the CDR3 is TGTGCCAGCAGTGAAGCTATGAGACTTAGGACCCAGTACTTC.

DNA for the CDR3: TGTGCCAGCAGCTTCGACAGGGGGAACACTGAAGCTTTCTTT. It is translated as CASSFDRGNTEAFF. The chain couples TRBV28 to TRBJ1-1, with TRBD1 matching over 8 bases. The V gene's germline CDR1 is MDHEN and CDR2 SYDVKM. The CDR3 sequence is 14 residues long. V trimming: 6 bases; J trimming: 1 base; junction bases outside the gene matches: 4. The full variable domain, with the rest looked up from reference TRBV28 and TRBJ1-1, is DVKVTQSSRYLVKRTGEKVFLECVQDMDHENMFWYRQDPGLGLRLIYFSYDVKMKEKGDIPEGYSVSREKKERFSLILESASTNQTSMYLCASSFDRGNTEAFFGQGTRLTVV.

CDR3 loop: CAIRGTSGKGETQYF. The CDR3 DNA sequence: TGTGCCATCAGGGGGACTAGCGGGAAGGGAGAGACCCAGTACTTC. The rearrangement uses TRBV10-3 and TRBJ2-5; 13 bases line up with TRBD2. The ends lost 6 bases at V and 4 bases at J; junction bases unmatched: 5. From germline, CDR1 is ENHRY and CDR2 SYGVKD. The CDR3 runs 15 residues.

The chain combines TRBV6-5 with TRBJ1-6, with 8 bases that match TRBD1. Trimming removed 6 bases from V and 8 bases from J; junction bases left unmatched: 0. Germline V gene lookup returns CDR1 MNHEY and CDR2 SVGAGI. CDR3 length equals 12 residues. The CDR3 region has the DNA TGTGCCAGCAGGGACAGGGATTCACCCCTCCACTTT. Translating gives CASRDRDSPLHF.

J is TRBJ2-2 and V is TRBV11-3, with 9 bases fitting TRBD2. Germline V gene data show CDR1 as SGHNT and CDR2 as YENEEA. The V gene end was trimmed by 5 bases and the J gene end by 7 bases; junction bases not matched to a gene: 11. The CDR3 has 16 residues. CDR3 residues: CASSLGTSRSSGELFF. The CDR3 bases are TGTGCCAGCAGCCTCGGGACTAGCCGAAGTAGCGGGGAGCTGTTTTTT.

The V and J genes are TRBV4-1 and TRBJ2-5; no clear D gene. The germline V gene encodes CDR1 MGHRA and CDR2 YSYEKL. The CDR3 runs to 14 residues. With 1 base removed from V and 1 base from J, the gap between germline ends came to 7 bases. The CDR3 region has the DNA TGCGCCAGCAGCCAAGTGCAGTCCCAAGAGACCCAGTACTTC. Translating gives CASSQVQSQETQYF.

CDR3 DNA sequence: TGTGCCAGCAGCAATTGGCGCCGCGGGGGGCAATTAGAGACCCAGTACTTC. Amino acid sequence: CASSNWRRGGQLETQYF. The chain employs TRBV21-1 and TRBJ2-5; the DNA was not used to check the table's D call, TRBD2. TRBV21-1 is an annotated pseudogene. The CDR3 extends over 17 amino acids.

This clone has a single count. The chain uses TRBV5-4 and TRBJ1-2; D is uncertain. The CDR3 is 19 amino acids. Germline V gives CDR1 SGHNT, CDR2 YYREEE (reference sequence). V gave up 1 base and J gave up 6 bases, with 28 bases separating them. The CDR3 coding sequence is TGTGCCAGCAGCTTGTGGGTGCGGGGAGCCGCGGCTTCCTCTCATGGCTACACCTTC. Translation gives CASSLWVRGAAASSHGYTF.

About this clone: Within the sample, other DNA sequences also encode this same CDR3. The chain has TRBV6-4 and TRBJ1-6; 8 bases fit TRBD1. This CDR3 is 15 amino acids long. In germline, CDR1 is MRHNA, CDR2 SNTAGT. With 0 bases clipped from V and 6 bases from J, the junction kept 1 base outside the gene matches. In DNA form, the CDR3 reads TGTGCCAGCAGTGACTCAACAGGGGGTAATTCACCCCTCCACTTT. This translates into CASSDSTGGNSPLHF.

This chain connects TRBV28 to TRBJ2-3; TRBD2 aligns across 7 bases. Germline V gene sequence: CDR1 MDHEN, CDR2 SYDVKM. This CDR3 is built from 14 residues. V lost 10 bases to trimming and J lost 1 base; unmatched junction nucleotides: 8. CDR3: CATFPGGRTDTQYF. The CDR3 nucleotides read TGTGCCACCTTTCCGGGAGGACGCACAGATACGCAGTATTTT.

In this sample, this clone turned up once. The DNA of the CDR3 is TGCGCCAGCAGCCAAGCTCGCATGAGGCCAGGGCACTCCTACGAGCAGTACTTC. Protein product: CASSQARMRPGHSYEQYF. The chain carries TRBV4-1 and TRBJ2-7, with D perhaps TRBD1 (5 bases). V gave up 1 base and J gave up 0 bases, with 19 bases separating them. Germline V CDR1 and CDR2: MGHRA, YSYEKL. The length of the CDR3 is 18 residues.

V gene TRBV18 combines with J gene TRBJ1-2, with TRBD1 matching over 7 bases. This CDR3 is 14 amino acids long. CDR1 and CDR2 (germline): KGHSH, LQKENI. V gave up 2 bases and J gave up 5 bases; unmatched junction bases: 5. The CDR3 loop reads CASSPTGEKYGYTF. In nucleotides, the CDR3 is TGTGCCAGCTCACCAACAGGGGAAAAATATGGCTACACCTTC.

The J gene is TRBJ2-5, the V gene TRBV3-1 (or the pseudogene TRBV3-2); a weak D match, TRBD2 (7 bases). Trimming removed 1 base at V and 1 base at J, with 13 bases between. CDR1 LGHDT and CDR2 YNNKEL come from the germline V gene (reference sequence). CDR3 length: 16 residues. In DNA form, the CDR3 reads TGTGCCAGCAGCCAAGTGGGGGGGGCTACCCAAGAGACCCAGTACTTC. Encoded protein: CASSQVGGATQETQYF.

The V gene is TRBV19, the J gene TRBJ2-5; the match to TRBD2 covers 8 bases. The V gene end was trimmed by 5 bases and the J gene end by 5 bases; junction bases not matched to a gene: 4. The CDR3 is 13 residues long. The germline CDR1 and CDR2 sequences are LNHDA and SQIVND (reference sequence). CDR3 residues: CASSATSVETQYF. The CDR3 DNA reads TGTGCCAGTAGTGCGACTAGCGTCGAGACCCAGTACTTC.

The chain joins TRBV13 to TRBJ1-2, with TRBD1 identical over 8 bases. The CDR3 sequence is 17 residues long. Trimming cost V 4 bases and J 3 bases; bases outside gene matches: 13. CDR1 PRHDT and CDR2 FYEKMQ come from the germline V gene (reference sequence). The CDR3 DNA reads as TGTGCCAGCAGCTCCCTAGGGGCAGGGGGCACCTACTATGGCTACACCTTC. This encodes CASSSLGAGGTYYGYTF.

This chain connects TRBV14 to TRBJ2-3, with TRBD2 matching 11 bases. CDR1 SGHDN and CDR2 FVKESK come from the germline V gene. This CDR3 is built from 18 residues. Losses at the gene ends were 0 bases for V and 2 bases for J; bases not matched to a gene: 7. CDR3 in DNA: TGTGCCAGCAGCCAAGACAGCCGACTAGCGGGGCTCACAGATACGCAGTATTTT. Encoded protein: CASSQDSRLAGLTDTQYF. The full variable domain, in which reference TRBV14 and TRBJ2-3 provide the parts outside the CDR3, is EAGVTQFPSHSVIEKGQTVTLRCDPISGHDNLYWYRRVMGKEIKFLLHFVKESKQDESGMPNNRFLAERTGGTYSTLKVQPAELEDSGVYFCASSQDSRLAGLTDTQYFGPGTRLTVL.

In its sample, this clone was seen a few times. CDR3 in amino acids: CASSAGQGYQPQHF. DNA of the CDR3: TGTGCCAGTAGTGCCGGACAGGGGTATCAGCCCCAGCATTTT. V usage is TRBV19 and J usage is TRBJ1-5, with TRBD1 identical over 9 bases. This CDR3 contains 14 residues. V lost 5 bases to trimming and J lost 5 bases; unmatched junction nucleotides: 4. Germline V gene lookup returns CDR1 LNHDA and CDR2 SQIVND (reference sequence).

The rearrangement joins TRBV29-1 to TRBJ1-1; D perhaps matches TRBD1 (6 bases). V gave up 6 bases and J gave up 4 bases, with 12 bases separating them. There are 12 residues in the CDR3. Germline values: CDR1 SQVTM, CDR2 ANQGSEA. CDR3 sequence: CSVGGRSTEAFF. The CDR3 nucleotides are TGCAGCGTGGGGGGGCGTAGCACTGAAGCTTTCTTT.

This chain joins TRBV6-5 and TRBJ2-7, with 8 bases lining up with TRBD2. Germline CDR1 is MNHEY and CDR2 is SVGAGI. With 6 bases clipped from V and 3 bases from J, the junction kept 10 bases outside the gene matches. The length of the CDR3 is 15 residues. The CDR3 loop reads CASSGQLADLYEQYF. DNA for the CDR3: TGTGCCAGCAGCGGGCAACTAGCGGACCTCTACGAGCAGTACTTC.

The V and J genes are TRBV28 and TRBJ2-5; the match to TRBD1 covers 8 bases. CDR3 length equals 14 residues. Per germline, CDR1 MDHEN and CDR2 SYDVKM. The V and J ends lost 6 bases and 4 bases, in that order; junction bases with no gene match: 7. The CDR3, as DNA: TGTGCCAGCAGCCTAACAGGGGGAGGAGAGACCCAGTACTTC. Translating gives CASSLTGGGETQYF. The entire variable domain, with the rest obtained from reference TRBV28 and TRBJ2-5, is as follows: DVKVTQSSRYLVKRTGEKVFLECVQDMDHENMFWYRQDPGLGLRLIYFSYDVKMKEKGDIPEGYSVSREKKERFSLILESASTNQTSMYLCASSLTGGGETQYFGPGTRLLVL.

The chain carries TRBV7-8 and TRBJ1-1, with D unclear. CDR3 length: 15 amino acids. Trimming took 4 bases from V and 7 from J, leaving 19 bases between them. Germline assignment: CDR1 SGHVS and CDR2 FQNEAQ. The CDR3 reads CASSSRPGAPIEAFF. The DNA of the CDR3 is TGTGCCAGCAGCTCCCGCCCCGGAGCGCCCATTGAAGCTTTCTTT.

The chain joins TRBV24-1 to TRBJ1-2; possible D gene TRBD1, 6 bases. This CDR3 region has 15 residues. Between the trimmed V and J ends, which lost 5 bases and 1 base, there was a span of 13 bases. Looked up from germline, CDR1 is KGHDR and CDR2 is SFDVKD. The CDR3 region is CATSGLRGHNYGYTF. The CDR3 coding sequence is TGTGCCACCAGTGGTCTCAGGGGACATAACTATGGCTACACCTTC.

This chain uses TRBV29-1 with TRBJ2-2, with TRBD1 matching 10 bases. The CDR3 length is 15 residues. The V and J ends lost 0 bases and 5 bases, in that order; junction bases with no gene match: 3. CDR1 is SQVTM, CDR2 ANQGSEA, per germline. The CDR3 nucleotides are TGCAGCGTTGAAGAGGACAGGGGGATGACCGGGGAGCTGTTTTTT. It is translated as CSVEEDRGMTGELFF.